This T cell receptor (beta chain) was profiled in a study of blood T cell repertoires in COVID-19. Study-wide background: From the United States, Italy and Spain came samples of acute and convalescent COVID-19. Nucleic acid was either cDNA or gDNA, and it came from T cells, B-cell-depleted T cells, or PBMCs.

V was pared by 5 bases and J by 4 bases, with 16 bases of the junction left unmatched. The CDR3 length is 18 residues. Germline loops: CDR1 SGHVS, CDR2 FQNEAQ. As processed by the authors: Nucleated cell counts were estimated from reference gene primer amplification. Clones were read by immunoSEQ multiplex PCR, and TCRdb kept only the in-frame ones, dropping some. V and J calls and clone size are those listed in that table; D and trimming were worked out from the DNA. This table holds over 85,000 clones, approximately 90% found once. This TCR derives from a woman of 80 years or more with active COVID-19. Sequencing input: peripheral blood. The J gene is TRBJ2-7, the V gene TRBV7-8; 11 bases line up with TRBD2. CDR3 DNA: TGTGCCAGCAGCCGCGGGACTAGCGGCCGGGAGTACGTGTACGAGCAGTACTTC. It codes for CASSRGTSGREYVYEQYF.